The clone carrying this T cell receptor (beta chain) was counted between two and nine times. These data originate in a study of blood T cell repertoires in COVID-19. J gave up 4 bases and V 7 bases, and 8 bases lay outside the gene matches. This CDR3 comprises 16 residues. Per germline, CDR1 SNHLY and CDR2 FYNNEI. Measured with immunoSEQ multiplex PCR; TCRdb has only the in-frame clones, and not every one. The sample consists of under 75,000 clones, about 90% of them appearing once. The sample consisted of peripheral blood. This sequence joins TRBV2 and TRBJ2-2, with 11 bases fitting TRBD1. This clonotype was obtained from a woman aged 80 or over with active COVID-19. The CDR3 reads CASIERTGGITGELFF. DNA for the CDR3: TGTGCCAGCATAGAGCGGACAGGGGGCATCACCGGGGAGCTGTTTTTT.